This is a list of T cell receptor beta chains from one sample in a study of T cells in Graves' hyperthyroidism and ophthalmopathy. TCRdb ran MiXCR on the multiplex PCR reads and lists one entry per CDR3 protein. The sample lists some 500,000 distinct CDR3 sequences, roughly a sixth occurring once. The sequencing input was blood. These receptors originate from a woman under 40 with Graves' ophthalmopathy. The CDR3 runs from the conserved cysteine through the conserved F or W. A D gene is named only where the DNA matches it firmly. For some rows the clone size is stated as once, few or many, or as a class when expanded; others skip it.

cdr3_nt cdr3_aa j_call clone_size d_call v_call
TGTGCCATCAGTGAGCCAAGGGGTGGCGCCAGGGGGCCCCAGCATTTT CAISEPRGGARGPQHF TRBJ1-5 . . TRBV10-3
TGTGCCAGCAGTTCACCCTCGGGACCTTTTAACTATGGCTACACCTTC CASSSPSGPFNYGYTF TRBJ1-2 many . TRBV28
TGTGCCAGCAGATCAGCGGGAGTCAAGGTAAAGACCCAGTACTTC CASRSAGVKVKTQYF TRBJ2-5 . TRBD2 TRBV11-3
TGTGCCAGCAGCCAGGGGGCAAGAGGTGAAAAACTGTTTTTT CASSQGARGEKLFF TRBJ1-4 few TRBD1 TRBV28
TGTGCCAGCAGTTTACCAGGGAATCCTGAAGCTTTCTTT CASSLPGNPEAFF TRBJ1-1 . . TRBV28
TGTGCCAGCACCCGGGCGGGAGAGGGGAAGACCCAGTACTTC CASTRAGEGKTQYF TRBJ2-5 many TRBD2 TRBV12-3/TRBV12-4
TGTGCCATTTTTCCGGGACAGATAAACACTGAAGCTTTCTTT CAIFPGQINTEAFF TRBJ1-1 many TRBD1 TRBV28
TGTGCCAGCAGTCGGGCAAAGTATGGCTACACCTTC CASSRAKYGYTF TRBJ1-2 . . TRBV6-1
TGTGCCTGGAGTGGGGTTTCAGATACGCAGTATTTT CAWSGVSDTQYF TRBJ2-3 few . TRBV30
TGCGCCAGCAGCCAAGAAACAGTCGGGCAACTAGCGGGCCGAGAGGCCCAAGAGACCCAGTACTTC CASSQETVGQLAGREAQETQYF TRBJ2-5 . TRBD2 TRBV4-3
TGTGCCAGCAGCAGCATTGGCGGTGGCGAGCAGTACTTC CASSSIGGGEQYF TRBJ2-7 many . TRBV7-2
TGTGCCAGCCCCCATGGGGGCAGGCCCAGCAATCAGCCCCAGCATTTT CASPHGGRPSNQPQHF TRBJ1-5 many . TRBV11-3
TGCAGTGCCAGCCGGGGTGCGGTCGCGACAGATACGCAGTATTTT CSASRGAVATDTQYF TRBJ2-3 many . TRBV20-1
TGCAGCGTTGAGCCTTCTAGCGGGAGCGCCGGGGTAGAGACCCAGTACTTC CSVEPSSGSAGVETQYF TRBJ2-5 . TRBD2 TRBV29-1
TGTGTCAGCAGTGAAAAGGCAGAAACTAATGAAAAACTGTTTTTT CVSSEKAETNEKLFF TRBJ1-4 . . TRBV6-1
TGTGCCAGCAGATCCTTGACAGGGGGCCCCTACTATGGCTACACCTTC CASRSLTGGPYYGYTF TRBJ1-2 few TRBD1 TRBV6-2/TRBV6-3
TGTGCCAGCAGCCAACAGGCTGCTGGAAACACCATATATTTT CASSQQAAGNTIYF TRBJ1-3 . . TRBV2
TGTGCCTGGAGAACAGTCCTTAGTAGGTTTGGTGGCGCTGGGGCCAACGTCCTGACTTTC CAWRTVLSRFGGAGANVLTF TRBJ2-6 . . TRBV30
TGTGCCAGCAGTTTCCCCGTGCGGGGGGACTTTTACAATGAGCAGTTCTTC CASSFPVRGDFYNEQFF TRBJ2-1 few TRBD2 TRBV27
TGCAGTGCCGGGACTAGCGGTTACGAGCAGTACTTC CSAGTSGYEQYF TRBJ2-7 many TRBD2 TRBV20-1
TGTGCCAGCAGCCCCAGAGGCCGGAGCTCTGGAAACACCATATATTTT CASSPRGRSSGNTIYF TRBJ1-3 many . TRBV12-3/TRBV12-4
TGCAGTGCTAGAGTAGAGGCTTACAGGGGTAATGAGCAGTTCTTC CSARVEAYRGNEQFF TRBJ2-1 many TRBD1 TRBV20-1
TGCGCCAGCAGCTTATCAGAGAGCTCTGGAAACACCATATATTTT CASSLSESSGNTIYF TRBJ1-3 . . TRBV5-1
TGTGCCAGTTATGACGGGGTTAACTATGGCTACACCTTC CASYDGVNYGYTF TRBJ1-2 few . TRBV19
TGTGCCAGCAGTGAAACGGGACAGACCTACAATGAGCAGTTCTTC CASSETGQTYNEQFF TRBJ2-1 many TRBD1 TRBV7-2
TGCGCCAGCAGCCAAGACCAGGAGTTCGAGCAGTACTTC CASSQDQEFEQYF TRBJ2-7 few . TRBV4-3
TGTGCCAGCAGCTTATTAACGACAGGGGGTATGGCTGAAGCTTTCTTT CASSLLTTGGMAEAFF TRBJ1-1 few TRBD1 TRBV7-2
TGTGCCAGCAGCCGAGACCGCAGCACAGATACGCAGTATTTT CASSRDRSTDTQYF TRBJ2-3 many . TRBV18
TGTGCCAGCAGCCATCGAACTAGCGGGCTTCGAAATGAGCAGTTCTTC CASSHRTSGLRNEQFF TRBJ2-1 many TRBD2 TRBV14
TGTGCCAGCTCACCAGAGCCAGGTCGCCCAACCGTCCTGACTTTC CASSPEPGRPTVLTF TRBJ2-6 . . TRBV18
TGTGCCAGCAGTTCCCACCCCGGACGCGGGGATACGCAGTATTTT CASSSHPGRGDTQYF TRBJ2-3 many . TRBV28
TGTGCCAGCAGTTTGAGGGTGCACAGGGCGTCTGGGGCCAACGTCCTGACTTTC CASSLRVHRASGANVLTF TRBJ2-6 many . TRBV28
TGTGCCAGCAGTCGTCGACAGGGAACCTACAATGAGCAGTTCTTC CASSRRQGTYNEQFF TRBJ2-1 many TRBD1 TRBV11-2
TGCAGTCTAACTAGAGGGCAACATGGCTACACCTTC CSLTRGQHGYTF TRBJ1-2 many . TRBV20-1
TGTGCCAGCAGTTCCGGACTAGCGGGAGTCCCGTTCTTC CASSSGLAGVPFF TRBJ2-1 . TRBD2 TRBV7-2
TGTGCCTGGAGCCTGGCAGGGGATGTAGGCTACACCTTC CAWSLAGDVGYTF TRBJ1-2 many . TRBV30
TGCAGTGCTAGCGCGGGAGAAAACGAGCAGTACTTC CSASAGENEQYF TRBJ2-7 few TRBD2 TRBV20-1